One and the same sample provided the 11 T cell receptor beta chains below, sequenced in a study of T cells in narcolepsy. Sequencing was performed with immunoSEQ multiplex PCR; in TCRdb, only in-frame clones are kept and a portion is missing. The sample carries under 35,000 clones, approximately 78% recorded once. The sample comprised CD45RA- memory CD4+ T cells from PBMCs. These receptors were collected from a human donor with narcolepsy.

The chain has TRBV27 and TRBJ2-5; D is perhaps TRBD2 (5 bases). The closer fit of TRBJ2-7 to the DNA end suggests the J call may be wrong. Germline-derived CDR1 and CDR2 are MNHEY and SMNVEV (reference sequence). This CDR3 is built from 14 residues. CDR3 residues: CASSLSVGVYEQYF. The CDR3 nucleotides are TGTGCCAGCAGTTTAAGTGTCGGGGTGTACGAGCAGTACTTC.

This sequence joins TRBV7-2 and TRBJ1-2; 9 bases agree with TRBD1. The germline gives CDR1 SGHTA, CDR2 FQGNSA. The CDR3 spans 14 residues. Unmatched junction bases numbered 6, after V lost 6 bases and J lost 4 bases. The CDR3 DNA follows: TGTGCCAGCAGACCTGGACAGGGGATCTATGGCTACACCTTC. It specifies CASRPGQGIYGYTF.

V usage is TRBV11-2 and J usage is TRBJ1-6; D might be TRBD1 (6 bases). V shed 6 bases and J shed 10 bases, with 19 bases lying between them. This CDR3 spans 15 amino acids. Germline CDR1 SGHAT, CDR2 FQNNGV. CDR3 sequence reads: CASRQQGLRRSPLHF. The CDR3 nucleotides are TGTGCCAGCAGGCAACAGGGACTGCGGAGATCACCCCTCCACTTT.

The chain joins TRBV18 to TRBJ1-1, with TRBD1 identical over 8 bases. This CDR3 comprises 13 residues. With 8 bases clipped from V and 8 bases from J, the junction kept 10 bases outside the gene matches. The germline V gene has CDR1 KGHSH and CDR2 LQKENI. This chain's CDR3 is CASALSRDREAFF. CDR3 coding DNA: TGTGCCAGCGCCCTTAGTAGGGACAGGGAAGCTTTCTTT.

The CDR3 is CASKRGIDTEAFF. The CDR3 DNA is TGCGCCAGCAAGAGGGGCATAGACACTGAAGCTTTCTTT. The gene calls are TRBV5-1 and TRBJ1-1, with D tentatively TRBD1 (5 bases). Trimming shortened V by 6 bases and J by 3 bases, and 12 bases separated the two germline ends. CDR1 SGHRS and CDR2 YFSETQ come from the germline V gene. CDR3 length: 13 amino acids.

The chain employs TRBV6-6 and TRBJ2-1; D remains unclear. V lost 6 bases and J 9 bases, leaving 9 bases between the germline ends. CDR3 size: 11 residues. Germline V gives CDR1 MNHNY, CDR2 SVGAGI (reference sequence). This CDR3 reads CASRKVGEQFF. As DNA, the CDR3 is TGTGCCAGCAGAAAAGTGGGTGAGCAGTTCTTC.

The chain links TRBV11-2 to TRBJ2-5; D remains ambiguous. The CDR3 is 15 residues long. CDR1 SGHAT and CDR2 FQNNGV come from the germline V gene. Trimming removed 6 bases from V and 2 bases from J, with 16 bases in between. The CDR3 here is CASSRLEQAQETQYF. DNA of the CDR3: TGTGCCAGCAGTAGACTCGAACAAGCACAAGAGACCCAGTACTTC.

The V gene is TRBV18, the J gene TRBJ1-1; a weak D match, TRBD1 (5 bases). V lost 5 bases and J 1 base, leaving 14 bases between the germline ends. CDR3 length: 15 amino acids. Germline values: CDR1 KGHSH, CDR2 LQKENI. As DNA, the CDR3 is TGTGCCAGCTCATCATTACAGGTAGGGAACACTGAAGCTTTCTTT. Its protein product is CASSSLQVGNTEAFF.

This chain uses TRBV7-9 with TRBJ1-1; D remains ambiguous. Per the germline V gene, CDR1 is SEHNR and CDR2 is FQNEAQ (reference sequence). V was pared by 4 bases and J by 1 base, with 10 bases between. The CDR3 is made up of 14 amino acids. The CDR3 DNA reads as TGTGCCAGCAGCTGGACCCTGGGGAACACTGAAGCTTTCTTT. This gives the protein CASSWTLGNTEAFF.

V gene TRBV19 combines with J gene TRBJ2-4, with D tentatively TRBD1 or TRBD2 (5 bases each). V was trimmed by 0 bases and J by 0 bases, leaving 15 bases between them. Per the germline V gene, CDR1 is LNHDA and CDR2 is SQIVND (reference sequence). This CDR3 has 18 residues. DNA of the CDR3: TGTGCCAGTAGTATAGAAGTACCCGGGACCGTAGCCAAAAACATTCAGTACTTC. Residues: CASSIEVPGTVAKNIQYF.

The V and J genes are TRBV5-4 and TRBJ1-2, with D perhaps TRBD1 (5 bases). V lost 0 bases to trimming and J lost 0 bases, with 9 bases between them. CDR1 SGHNT and CDR2 YYREEE come from the germline V gene (reference sequence). This CDR3 region has 15 residues. CDR3 loop: CASSLGGGPNYGYTF. The DNA of the CDR3 is TGTGCCAGCAGCTTGGGGGGGGGACCTAACTATGGCTACACCTTC.